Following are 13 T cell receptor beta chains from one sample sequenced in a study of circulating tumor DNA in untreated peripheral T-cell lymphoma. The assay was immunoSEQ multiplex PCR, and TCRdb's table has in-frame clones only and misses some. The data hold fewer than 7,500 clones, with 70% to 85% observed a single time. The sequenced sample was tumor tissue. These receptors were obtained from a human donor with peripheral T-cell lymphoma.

CDR3 in amino acids: CASSPRRGDEAFF. The CDR3 DNA reads TGTGCCAGCTCACCAAGACGAGGGGACGAAGCTTTCTTT. The genes are TRBV18 and TRBJ1-1; tentatively, D is TRBD1 (5 bases). Per the germline V gene, CDR1 is KGHSH and CDR2 is LQKENI. CDR3 length: 13 amino acids. V was clipped by 2 bases and J by 8 bases, with 12 bases between them.

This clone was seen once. CDR3 bases: TGTGCTAGTGGTTTGGATGGCAGGGGACGACAGCCCCAGCATTTT. This codes for CASGLDGRGRQPQHF. The chain recombines TRBV12-5 with TRBJ1-5; D might be TRBD1 (6 bases). The germline CDR1 and CDR2 sequences are LGHNT and FRNRAP. V gave up 1 base and J gave up 7 bases, with 14 bases separating them. The length of the CDR3 is 15 residues.

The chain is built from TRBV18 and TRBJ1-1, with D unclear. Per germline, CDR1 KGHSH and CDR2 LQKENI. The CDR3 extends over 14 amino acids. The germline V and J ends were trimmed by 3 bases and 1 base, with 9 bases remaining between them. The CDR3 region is CASSPKSQNTEAFF. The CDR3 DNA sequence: TGTGCCAGCTCACCTAAATCTCAGAACACTGAAGCTTTCTTT.

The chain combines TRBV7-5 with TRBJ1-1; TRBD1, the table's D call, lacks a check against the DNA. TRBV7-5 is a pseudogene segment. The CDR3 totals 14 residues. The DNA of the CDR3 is TGTGCCAGCAATCAGGGGGCCTTGTACACTGAAGCTTTCTTT. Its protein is CASNQGALYTEAFF.

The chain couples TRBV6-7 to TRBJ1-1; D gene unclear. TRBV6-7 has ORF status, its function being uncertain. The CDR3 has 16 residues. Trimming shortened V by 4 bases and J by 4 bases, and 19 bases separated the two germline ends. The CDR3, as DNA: TGTGCCAGCAGTTCCCCCCGGGCCGCAGTACTCACTGAAGCTTTCTTT. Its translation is CASSSPRAAVLTEAFF.

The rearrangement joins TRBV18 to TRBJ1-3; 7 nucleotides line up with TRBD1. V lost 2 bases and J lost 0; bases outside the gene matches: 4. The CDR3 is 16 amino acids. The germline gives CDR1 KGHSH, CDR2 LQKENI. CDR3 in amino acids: CASSPMGQYSGNTIYF. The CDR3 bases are TGTGCCAGCTCACCAATGGGACAGTACTCTGGAAACACCATATATTTT.

The chain's CDR3 is CATSRGGTAYGYTF. In DNA, the CDR3 is TGTGCCACCAGCAGAGGGGGGACAGCCTATGGCTACACCTTC. V and J are TRBV15 and TRBJ1-2, with 7 bases fitting TRBD1. Per germline, CDR1 LNHNV and CDR2 YYDKDF (reference sequence). The CDR3 has 14 residues. After removal of 1 base from V and 4 bases from J, the junction contained 3 bases not matched to a gene.

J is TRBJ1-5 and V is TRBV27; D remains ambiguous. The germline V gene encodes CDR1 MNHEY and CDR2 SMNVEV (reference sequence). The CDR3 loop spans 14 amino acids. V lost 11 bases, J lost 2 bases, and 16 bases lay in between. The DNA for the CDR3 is TGTGCCCCTTGGGTAGGATGGGGCAATCAGCCCCAGCATTTT. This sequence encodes CAPWVGWGNQPQHF.

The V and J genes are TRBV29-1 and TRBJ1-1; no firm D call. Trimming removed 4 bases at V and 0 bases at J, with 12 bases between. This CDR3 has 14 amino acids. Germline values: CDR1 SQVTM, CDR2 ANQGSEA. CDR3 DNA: TGCAGCGTTGTCTCGCCTGGGATGAACACTGAAGCTTTCTTT. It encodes CSVVSPGMNTEAFF.

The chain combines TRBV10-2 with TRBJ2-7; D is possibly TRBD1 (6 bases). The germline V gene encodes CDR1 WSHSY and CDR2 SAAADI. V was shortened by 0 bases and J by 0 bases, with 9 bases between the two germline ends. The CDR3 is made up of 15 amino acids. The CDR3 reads CASSESGRGSYEQYF. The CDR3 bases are TGCGCCAGCAGTGAGTCGGGCAGGGGCTCCTACGAGCAGTACTTC.

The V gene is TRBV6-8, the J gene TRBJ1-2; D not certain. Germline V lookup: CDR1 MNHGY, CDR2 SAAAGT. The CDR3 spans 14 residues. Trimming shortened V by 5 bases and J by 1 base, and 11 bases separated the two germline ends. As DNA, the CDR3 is TGTGCCAGCAGTGACTTCCAGCTTAACTATGGCTACACCTTC. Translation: CASSDFQLNYGYTF.

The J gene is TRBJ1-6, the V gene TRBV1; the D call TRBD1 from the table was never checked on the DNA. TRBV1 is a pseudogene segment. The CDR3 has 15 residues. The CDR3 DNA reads TGCGCCAGCAGCCAAGATATGGACAGGGTGTCACCCCTCCACTTT. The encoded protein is CASSQDMDRVSPLHF.

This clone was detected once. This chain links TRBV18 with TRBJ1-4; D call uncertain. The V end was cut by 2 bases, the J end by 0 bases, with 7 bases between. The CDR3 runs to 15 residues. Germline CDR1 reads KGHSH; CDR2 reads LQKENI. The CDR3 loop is CASSPSPATNEKLFF. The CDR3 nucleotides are TGTGCCAGCTCACCATCCCCTGCAACTAATGAAAAACTGTTTTTT.